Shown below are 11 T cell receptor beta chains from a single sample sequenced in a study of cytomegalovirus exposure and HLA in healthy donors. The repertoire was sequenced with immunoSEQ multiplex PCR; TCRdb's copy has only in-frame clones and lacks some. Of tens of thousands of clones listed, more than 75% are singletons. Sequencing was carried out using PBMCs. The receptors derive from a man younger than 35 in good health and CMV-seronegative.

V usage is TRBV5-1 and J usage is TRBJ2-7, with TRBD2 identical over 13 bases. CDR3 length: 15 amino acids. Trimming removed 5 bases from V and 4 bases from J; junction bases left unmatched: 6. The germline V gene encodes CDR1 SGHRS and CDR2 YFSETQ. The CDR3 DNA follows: TGCGCCAGCAGTCCACTAGCGGGAGGGCCGTACGAGCAGTACTTC. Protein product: CASSPLAGGPYEQYF.

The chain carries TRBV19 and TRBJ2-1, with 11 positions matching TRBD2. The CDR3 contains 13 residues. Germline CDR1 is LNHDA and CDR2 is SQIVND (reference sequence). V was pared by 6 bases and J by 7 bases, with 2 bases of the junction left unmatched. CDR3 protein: CASRLAGDNEQFF. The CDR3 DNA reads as TGTGCCAGTAGACTAGCGGGAGATAATGAGCAGTTCTTC.

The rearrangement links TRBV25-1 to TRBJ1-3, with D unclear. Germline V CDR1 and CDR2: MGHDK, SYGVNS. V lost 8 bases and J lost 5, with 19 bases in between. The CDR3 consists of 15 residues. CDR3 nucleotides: TGTGCCAGCCGTTCTTCTACCGACATAAGAAACACCATATATTTT. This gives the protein CASRSSTDIRNTIYF. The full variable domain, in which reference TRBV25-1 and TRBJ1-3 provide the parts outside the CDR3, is EADIYQTPRYLVIGTGKKITLECSQTMGHDKMYWYQQDPGMELHLIHYSYGVNSTEKGDLSSESTVSRIRTEHFPLTLESARPSHTSQYLCASRSSTDIRNTIYFGEGSWLTVV.

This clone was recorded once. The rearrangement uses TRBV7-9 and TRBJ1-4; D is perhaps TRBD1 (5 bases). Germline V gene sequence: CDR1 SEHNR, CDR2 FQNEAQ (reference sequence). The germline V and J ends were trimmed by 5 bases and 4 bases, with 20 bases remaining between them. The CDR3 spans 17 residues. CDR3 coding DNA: TGTGCCAGCAGCATTGAGAACAGGCCAGACCGTAATGAAAAACTGTTTTTT. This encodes CASSIENRPDRNEKLFF.

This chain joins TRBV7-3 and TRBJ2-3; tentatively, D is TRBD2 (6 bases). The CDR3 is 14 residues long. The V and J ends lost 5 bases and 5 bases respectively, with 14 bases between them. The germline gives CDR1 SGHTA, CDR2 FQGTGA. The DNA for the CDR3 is TGTGCCAGCAGCCCACGACTAGTAGGAGATACGCAGTATTTT. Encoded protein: CASSPRLVGDTQYF.

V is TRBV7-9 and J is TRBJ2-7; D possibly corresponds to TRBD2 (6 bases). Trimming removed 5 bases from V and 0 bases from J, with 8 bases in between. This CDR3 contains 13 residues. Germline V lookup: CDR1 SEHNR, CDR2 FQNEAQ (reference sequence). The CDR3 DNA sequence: TGTGCCAGCAGCCCGGGACTCTCCTACGAGCAGTACTTC. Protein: CASSPGLSYEQYF.

CDR3 coding DNA: TGTGCCAGCAGCCAAGATCGACAGGGGGCGCTCAATGAGCAGTTCTTC. The encoded protein is CASSQDRQGALNEQFF. The V call is TRBV4-2, the J call TRBJ2-1; 10 bases are a match to TRBD1. Germline trimming cut 0 bases from V and 6 bases from J; bases unmatched to any gene: 5. Germline CDR1 is LGHNA and CDR2 is YNFKEQ. The CDR3 has 16 residues.

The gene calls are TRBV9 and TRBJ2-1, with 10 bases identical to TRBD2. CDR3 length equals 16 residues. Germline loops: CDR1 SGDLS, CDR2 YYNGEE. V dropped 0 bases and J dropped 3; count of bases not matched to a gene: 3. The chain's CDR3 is CASSVEPSGSYNEQFF. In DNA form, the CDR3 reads TGTGCCAGCAGCGTAGAGCCTAGCGGGAGCTACAATGAGCAGTTCTTC.

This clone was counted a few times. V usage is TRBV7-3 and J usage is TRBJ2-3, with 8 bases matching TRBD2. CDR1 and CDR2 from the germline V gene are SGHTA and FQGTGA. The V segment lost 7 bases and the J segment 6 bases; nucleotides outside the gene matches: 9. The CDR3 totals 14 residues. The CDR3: CASKFERESDTQYF. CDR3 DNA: TGTGCCAGCAAGTTTGAGCGGGAGAGCGATACGCAGTATTTT.

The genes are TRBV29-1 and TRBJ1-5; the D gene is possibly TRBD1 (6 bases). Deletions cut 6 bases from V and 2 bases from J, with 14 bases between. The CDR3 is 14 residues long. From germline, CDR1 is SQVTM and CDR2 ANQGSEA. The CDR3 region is CSVDTGTGNQPQHF. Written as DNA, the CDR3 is TGCAGCGTAGATACAGGGACGGGCAATCAGCCCCAGCATTTT.

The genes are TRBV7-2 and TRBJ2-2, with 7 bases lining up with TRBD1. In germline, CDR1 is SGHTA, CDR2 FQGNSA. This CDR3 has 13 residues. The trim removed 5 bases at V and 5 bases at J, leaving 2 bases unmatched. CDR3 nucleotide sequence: TGTGCCAGCAGCGACAGGGTTACCGGGGAGCTGTTTTTT. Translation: CASSDRVTGELFF. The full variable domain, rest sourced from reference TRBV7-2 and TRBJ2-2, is GAGVSQSPSNKVTEKGKDVELRCDPISGHTALYWYRQSLGQGLEFLIYFQGNSAPDKSGLPSDRFSAERTGGSVSTLTIQRTQQEDSAVYLCASSDRVTGELFFGEGSRLTVL.